The rows below give T cell receptor beta chains drawn from one sample of a study of T cells in Graves' hyperthyroidism and ophthalmopathy. TCRdb reanalysed the multiplex PCR reads using MiXCR and keeps one entry per CDR3 protein. The table lists about 770,000 distinct CDR3 sequences, 15% to 20% of them singletons. Source material: blood. These receptors all come from a woman in her fifties or sixties with Graves' hyperthyroidism that later progressed to Graves' ophthalmopathy. Both conserved end residues are part of each CDR3. D genes are given only for firm matches. Rows give clone size only sometimes, using once, few, many, or a class for an expanded clone.

j_call,d_call,v_call,clone_size,cdr3_aa,cdr3_nt
TRBJ2-5,-,TRBV12-3/TRBV12-4,many,CASSLVQGRKTQYF,TGTGCCAGCAGTTTAGTCCAGGGAAGAAAGACCCAGTACTTC
TRBJ2-2,-,TRBV19,-,CASSIVNRDRDTGELFF,TGTGCCAGTAGTATAGTTAACCGGGACCGCGACACCGGGGAGCTGTTTTTT
TRBJ2-7,-,TRBV2,-,CASSEGGLEYEQYF,TGTGCCAGCAGTGAAGGGGGCCTTGAATACGAGCAGTACTTC
TRBJ2-7,-,TRBV4-1,-,CASSQDIGQEGREQYF,TGCGCCAGCAGCCAAGATATTGGTCAGGAGGGCCGCGAGCAGTACTTC
TRBJ1-1,-,TRBV20-1,-,CSAVGTSDTEAFF,TGCAGTGCAGTGGGCACGTCGGACACTGAAGCTTTCTTT
TRBJ2-1,-,TRBV7-2,few,CASSSPLYNEQFF,TGTGCCAGCAGCTCCCCCCTCTACAATGAGCAGTTCTTC
TRBJ2-2,-,TRBV20-1,-,CSARDSSAGGGGFTGELFF,TGCAGTGCTAGGGACAGTTCCGCCGGTGGGGGGGGGTTCACCGGGGAGCTGTTTTTT
TRBJ2-3,TRBD2,TRBV9,-,CASSGRTGTSGTLGDTQYF,TGTGCCAGCAGCGGACGTACCGGGACTAGCGGGACTCTCGGGGATACGCAGTATTTT
TRBJ1-1,-,TRBV19,few,CASSIFQGTEAFF,TGTGCCAGTAGTATTTTCCAGGGGACTGAAGCTTTCTTT
TRBJ1-1,-,TRBV11-2,many,CASNKGGGPSTEAFF,TGTGCCAGCAACAAAGGTGGGGGGCCTAGCACTGAAGCTTTCTTT
TRBJ1-3,-,TRBV6-1,-,CASRFDRNTIYF,TGTGCCAGCAGGTTTGATCGAAACACCATATATTTT
TRBJ2-1,-,TRBV9,few,CASSVGGTSPYNEQFF,TGTGCCAGCAGCGTAGGAGGGACAAGCCCCTACAATGAGCAGTTCTTC
TRBJ2-2,-,TRBV7-9,-,CASGAGSNTGELFF,TGTGCCTCCGGGGCGGGGTCGAACACCGGGGAGCTGTTTTTT
TRBJ1-1,-,TRBV15,-,CATSQGLNTEAFF,TGTGCCACCAGCCAAGGGTTGAACACTGAAGCTTTCTTT
TRBJ2-3,-,TRBV7-2,many,CASSYQTGSTDTQYF,TGTGCCAGCAGCTACCAGACAGGTAGCACAGATACGCAGTATTTT
TRBJ1-5,-,TRBV12-3/TRBV12-4,many,CASSYGQNQPQHF,TGTGCCAGCAGTTACGGACAGAATCAGCCCCAGCATTTT
TRBJ2-3,TRBD2,TRBV6-9,once,CASSYLRTSGGAVDTQYF,TGTGCCAGCAGTTACCTTCGGACTAGCGGGGGGGCAGTGGATACGCAGTATTTT
TRBJ2-2,-,TRBV11-2,-,CASGLVLGELFF,TGTGCCAGCGGTCTTGTCCTCGGGGAGCTGTTTTTT
TRBJ2-1,-,TRBV7-9,-,CASSLMYSYNEQFF,TGTGCCAGCAGCTTAATGTACTCCTACAATGAGCAGTTCTTC
TRBJ2-1,TRBD2,TRBV2,many,CASNPSGGVLSYNEQFF,TGTGCCAGCAACCCTAGCGGGGGGGTCCTCTCCTACAATGAGCAGTTCTTC
TRBJ2-5,-,TRBV18,many,CASSPTQQETQYF,TGTGCCAGCTCACCGACTCAGCAAGAGACCCAGTACTTC
TRBJ1-1,-,TRBV11-2,many,CASSLDGPESLLNTEAFF,TGTGCCAGCAGCTTAGACGGACCGGAAAGCCTTTTGAACACTGAAGCTTTCTTT
TRBJ2-7,TRBD1,TRBV27,few,CASRNTGANLSYEQYF,TGTGCCAGCAGAAACACAGGGGCTAACCTCTCCTACGAGCAGTACTTC
TRBJ2-5,-,TRBV7-2,-,CASSFTEFGTQYF,TGTGCCAGCAGCTTTACAGAGTTCGGGACCCAGTACTTC
TRBJ2-7,-,TRBV29-1,few,CSVEAGGEYEQYF,TGCAGCGTTGAAGCGGGGGGCGAGTACGAGCAGTACTTC
TRBJ1-2,-,TRBV9,-,CASSAGTKGSVYGYTF,TGTGCCAGCAGCGCGGGGACCAAGGGGTCTGTCTATGGCTACACCTTC
TRBJ1-1,TRBD1,TRBV4-1,few,CASSQDRGQGRGNTEAFF,TGCGCCAGCAGCCAAGATAGGGGACAGGGTAGAGGGAACACTGAAGCTTTCTTT
TRBJ2-1,-,TRBV4-1,few,CASSQGGLAELSSYNEQFF,TGCGCCAGCAGCCAAGGGGGGCTAGCGGAGCTGAGCTCCTACAATGAGCAGTTCTTC
TRBJ2-2,-,TRBV11-2,many,CASSLEWGTGHNTGELFF,TGTGCCAGCAGCTTAGAGTGGGGTACAGGTCATAACACCGGGGAGCTGTTTTTT
TRBJ1-5,TRBD1,TRBV5-1,few,CASSYRDSKHF,TGCGCCAGCAGCTACCGGGACAGCAAGCATTTT
TRBJ2-5,-,TRBV11-2,few,CASSLAPAVETQYF,TGTGCCAGCAGCTTAGCACCAGCTGTGGAGACCCAGTACTTC
TRBJ2-1,-,TRBV18,few,CASSPLRAQSDNEQFF,TGTGCCAGCTCACCACTCAGGGCCCAGAGCGACAATGAGCAGTTCTTC
TRBJ1-5,-,TRBV6-1,-,CASSEGPPNSNQPQHF,TGTGCCAGCAGTGAAGGGCCCCCTAATAGCAATCAGCCCCAGCATTTT
TRBJ1-5,-,TRBV5-1,few,CASKLGSYSNQPQHF,TGCGCCAGCAAATTGGGCAGTTATAGCAATCAGCCCCAGCATTTT
TRBJ1-4,-,TRBV7-2,-,CASSLSRREKLFF,TGTGCCAGCAGCTTGAGCAGAAGGGAAAAACTGTTTTTT
TRBJ2-5,-,TRBV20-1,many,CSARAVTGPQETQYF,TGCAGTGCTAGAGCGGTAACAGGGCCACAAGAGACCCAGTACTTC
TRBJ2-3,-,TRBV3-1,-,CASSQAGFSSADTQYF,TGTGCCAGCAGCCAAGCAGGGTTCTCTAGCGCAGATACGCAGTATTTT
TRBJ2-2,-,TRBV6-1,-,CASSPQSSQNTGELFF,TGTGCCAGCAGTCCACAATCCTCACAGAACACCGGGGAGCTGTTTTTT
TRBJ2-2,-,TRBV6-1,-,CASSELRQEANTGELFF,TGTGCCAGCAGTGAATTGAGGCAGGAAGCGAACACCGGGGAGCTGTTTTTT
TRBJ1-1,-,TRBV5-1,-,CASSLDRPRNTEAFF,TGCGCCAGCAGCTTGGACAGACCTAGGAACACTGAAGCTTTCTTT
TRBJ1-5,-,TRBV7-8,many,CATARGPNQPQHF,TGTGCCACTGCTCGGGGGCCAAATCAGCCCCAGCATTTT
TRBJ1-4,-,TRBV2,many,CASTREGTNEKLFF,TGTGCCAGCACCAGGGAGGGAACTAATGAAAAACTGTTTTTT
TRBJ2-5,TRBD1,TRBV11-2,many,CASSPGSRGPETQYF,TGTGCCAGCAGCCCTGGGAGCAGGGGGCCTGAGACCCAGTACTTC
TRBJ2-1,-,TRBV14,-,CASSQAHMNEQFF,TGTGCCAGCAGCCAAGCGCATATGAATGAGCAGTTCTTC
TRBJ2-5,TRBD2,TRBV11-2,many,CASSPRTSGQETQYF,TGTGCCAGCAGCCCACGGACTAGCGGCCAAGAGACCCAGTACTTC
TRBJ1-1,TRBD1,TRBV11-1,many,CASSQITGAVTEAFF,TGTGCCAGCAGCCAAATTACAGGGGCGGTCACTGAAGCTTTCTTT
TRBJ1-1,-,TRBV12-3/TRBV12-4,many,CASRIQGVENTEAFF,TGTGCCAGCAGAATACAGGGTGTGGAGAACACTGAAGCTTTCTTT
TRBJ1-2,-,TRBV19,-,CASSIDDSNYGYTF,TGTGCCAGTAGTATAGATGACAGTAACTATGGCTACACCTTC